These T cell receptor beta chains were read from a single sample in a study of T cells after yellow fever vaccination. TCRdb analysed the 5' RACE reads with MiXCR anew, one entry per CDR3 protein. The data hold 300,000 to 350,000 distinct CDR3 sequences, with roughly 4.3% observed a single time. Source: PBMCs, taken 5 days after the yellow fever booster vaccination. The source of these receptors is a man between 18 and 35 years old who received the YFV17D yellow fever vaccine. The CDR3 runs from the conserved cysteine through the conserved F or W. Each record gives: J gene, V gene, CDR3 protein.

TRBJ2-2 | TRBV4-1 | CASSQSVTTGELFF
TRBJ1-4 | TRBV19 | CASSVGEAAGEKLFF
TRBJ2-5 | TRBV5-6 | CASSSVGTQYF
TRBJ1-1 | TRBV7-2 | CASSTTGATEAFF
TRBJ1-5 | TRBV28 | CASSLSGRGTQHF
TRBJ2-7 | TRBV5-6 | CASSYGTRFVEQYF
TRBJ2-7 | TRBV7-3 | CASSLTGQGGYEQYF
TRBJ2-1 | TRBV12-3/TRBV12-4 | CASSPRASGGWGEQFF
TRBJ1-5 | TRBV19 | CASSMPGWQPQHF
TRBJ2-1 | TRBV6-5 | CASSRTGYEQFF
TRBJ2-5 | TRBV11-1 | CASSPRTREETQYF
TRBJ1-2 | TRBV7-2 | CASSINQAGYGYTF